A single sample gave rise to the 11 T cell receptor beta chains below, sequenced in a study of post-analysis software for immune sequencing data. Whole-study findings and limits: Elevated frequency relative to controls characterized several TRBV segments in patients, TRBV5-6, TRBV5-1 and TRBV20-1 among them.

No antigen has been assigned to these receptors. cDNA libraries for TCR beta contained unique molecular identifiers. TCRdb re-analysed the PCR reads in MiXCR, keeping a single row per CDR3 protein. Altogether hundreds of thousands of distinct CDR3 sequences are present, roughly 29% being singletons, with the ten largest covering approximately 0.6%. Sequencing input: blood. These TCRs come from a girl between 5 and 17 years old with multiple sclerosis.

The chain employs TRBV5-1 and TRBJ1-2; a weak D match, TRBD1 (5 bases). Germline V gene data show CDR1 as SGHRS and CDR2 as YFSETQ. The CDR3 has 15 residues. The V end was cut by 0 bases, the J end by 7 bases, with 16 bases between. The CDR3 nucleotides read TGCGCCAGCAGCTTGGCGACAGCTCATGGGGCTGGCTACACCTTC. It is translated as CASSLATAHGAGYTF.

Worth noting for this clonotype: A read error may be the cause here, since a much bigger clone is one base away. This rearrangement joins TRBV20-1 to TRBJ2-5; 8 bases agree with TRBD2. The CDR3 totals 15 residues. With V trimmed by 6 bases and J by 1 base, 10 bases remained unmatched. Per germline, CDR1 DFQATT and CDR2 SNEGSKA (reference sequence). The CDR3 here is CSAVSGRGVQETQYF. The CDR3, as DNA: TGCAGTGCCGTCTCGGGGCGGGGGGTCCAAGAGACCCAGTACTTC.

About this clonotype itself: At one end, the junction sequence differs from germline, possibly due to a read error. The chain combines TRBV2 with TRBJ2-3; tentatively, D is TRBD1 (6 bases). Per the germline V gene, CDR1 is SNHLY and CDR2 is FYNNEI. The CDR3 contains 17 residues. CDR3 region: CARSDSGQPYQADTQYF. The CDR3 bases are TGTGCCCGCAGTGATAGTGGACAGCCTTACCAGGCAGATACGCAGTATTTT. Variable domain in full (rest from reference TRBV2 and TRBJ2-3): EPEVTQTPSHQVTQMGQEVILRCVPISNHLYFYWYRQILGQKVEFLVSFYNNEISEKSEIFDDQFSVERPDGSNFTLKIRSTKLEDSAMYFCARSDSGQPYQADTQYFGPGTRLTVL.

The CDR3 coding sequence is TGCAGCGTTGGTTCTTTTAGGGGCCTAAACACTGAAGCTTTCTTT. It translates to CSVGSFRGLNTEAFF. The rearrangement uses TRBV29-1 and TRBJ1-1; D possibly corresponds to TRBD1 (5 bases). Germline values: CDR1 SQVTM, CDR2 ANQGSEA. V lost 4 bases and J 2 bases, leaving 17 bases between the germline ends. The CDR3 has 15 residues.

The gene calls are TRBV29-1 and TRBJ2-1; D is possibly TRBD2 (5 bases). CDR3 length: 15 amino acids. Per the germline V gene, CDR1 is SQVTM and CDR2 is ANQGSEA. Trimming removed 6 bases from V and 6 bases from J, with 21 bases in between. CDR3 in amino acids: CSVETPLGGPNEQFF. The DNA for the CDR3 is TGCAGCGTAGAGACCCCTCTAGGAGGTCCCAATGAGCAGTTCTTC.

Here the CDR3 DNA reads TGCAGTGTCCACTCCATGGATGGCGGGGAGCTGTTTTTT. Protein sequence: CSVHSMDGGELFF. The V gene is TRBV20-1, the J gene TRBJ2-2; no definite D call. This CDR3 is built from 13 residues. Trimming removed 7 bases at V and 7 bases at J, with 16 bases between. Per germline, CDR1 DFQATT and CDR2 SNEGSKA (reference sequence).

The chain couples TRBV7-2 to TRBJ2-3; TRBD1 matches at 8 bases. There are 16 residues in the CDR3. Germline trimming cut 4 bases from V and 4 bases from J; bases unmatched to any gene: 10. The germline gives CDR1 SGHTA, CDR2 FQGNSA. CDR3 nucleotides: TGTGCCAGCAGCTCCCAGGGGGCAAGGAGTTCAGATACGCAGTATTTT. Protein product: CASSSQGARSSDTQYF. The whole variable domain, filled in from reference TRBV7-2 and TRBJ2-3, reads GAGVSQSPSNKVTEKGKDVELRCDPISGHTALYWYRQSLGQGLEFLIYFQGNSAPDKSGLPSDRFSAERTGGSVSTLTIQRTQQEDSAVYLCASSSQGARSSDTQYFGPGTRLTVL.

This rearrangement joins TRBV12-3 or TRBV12-4 to TRBJ2-2; D remains unclear. This CDR3 spans 14 amino acids. V lost 2 bases and J lost 5, with 9 bases in between. CDR3 sequence reads: CASSLTRRTGELFF. DNA for the CDR3: TGTGCCAGCAGTTTAACTCGGCGGACCGGGGAGCTGTTTTTT.

This clonotype was recorded a few times. This rearrangement joins TRBV7-9 to TRBJ2-3; D is unresolved. In germline, CDR1 is SEHNR, CDR2 FQNEAQ (reference sequence). Between the trimmed V and J ends, which lost 5 bases and 2 bases, there was a span of 11 bases. This CDR3 spans 14 amino acids. The CDR3 loop reads CASSRDTYTDTQYF. CDR3 DNA: TGTGCCAGCAGCCGAGATACTTACACAGATACGCAGTATTTT.

A few counts support this clonotype. The chain has TRBV5-1 and TRBJ2-1; 9 bases are shared with TRBD2. The V and J ends lost 5 bases and 2 bases, in that order; junction bases with no gene match: 2. The CDR3 is 14 amino acids. From germline, CDR1 is SGHRS and CDR2 YFSETQ. The CDR3, as DNA: TGCGCCAGCAGGGCGGGAGGGACCTACAATGAGCAGTTCTTC. Translation gives CASRAGGTYNEQFF.

This clonotype showed up just a few times. V usage is TRBV6-5 and J usage is TRBJ2-5; D is possibly TRBD2 (6 bases). The CDR3 is 13 residues long. Per the germline V gene, CDR1 is MNHEY and CDR2 is SVGAGI. The V end lost 6 bases, the J end lost 5 bases, and 13 bases lay between the germline ends. The CDR3 spells CASRKLGRETQYF. CDR3 sequence (DNA): TGTGCCAGCAGAAAACTGGGGAGGGAGACCCAGTACTTC.